This T cell receptor beta chain is from a study of T cell repertoires in cytomegalovirus infection. Study-level background: Both CMV infection and a matching HLA type were indicated by public TCR beta signatures.

TCRdb redid the calling of the reads with MiXCR, one entry per CDR3 protein. The sample has under 800,000 distinct CDR3 sequences, less than 25% seen once. Points from the study as a whole: Clonotypes of TCR beta that were HLA-C-restricted and CMV-specific dominated the ex vivo response.

Comments on this clonotype: What it binds is not known.

The sequence derives from a human donor in good health (CMV status not recorded). Some clones in this sample may be carry-over from other donors' samples. Source material: CD8+ T cells from PBMCs.

In DNA, the CDR3 is TGTGCCAGCAGTTACTTGCTAGGGGCAAATGAGCAGTTCTTC. This codes for CASSYLLGANEQFF. This sequence joins TRBV6-5 and TRBJ2-1, with D possibly being TRBD1 (5 bases). CDR3 length: 14 residues. Germline CDR1 and CDR2: MNHEY and SVGAGI. Trimming left V 1 base short and J 7 bases short, with 11 bases between.